This T cell receptor beta chain was sequenced for a study of T cells after yellow fever vaccination. Broader study findings: Subsequent booster samples again held most clones from primary vaccination (96% CD4, about 90% CD8). From the bulk population, abundant clonotypes could contaminate and appear within FACS-sorted repertoires. Peaking faster, on day 5 versus 15, the secondary response was nonetheless weaker.

With 10 bases clipped from V and 0 bases from J, the junction kept 19 bases outside the gene matches. This CDR3 is built from 19 residues. Looked up from germline, CDR1 is MNHEY and CDR2 is SVGEGT. This clonotype has only a few counts. Its antigen is undetermined. 5'RACE template switching produced TCR cDNA carrying a universal primer site and UMIs. TCRdb reanalysed the 5' RACE reads using MiXCR and keeps one entry per CDR3 protein. The sample shows around 310,000 distinct CDR3 sequences, about 3.5% of them seen only once. The chain combines TRBV6-2 or TRBV6-3 with TRBJ2-1; 9 nucleotides line up with TRBD2. This clonotype originated in a man aged 18 to 29 who received the YFV17D yellow fever vaccine. The sequenced sample was PBMCs, obtained on the day of the yellow fever booster vaccination. CDR3 loop: CAIPPPGLAGRYSYNEQFF. The CDR3 bases are TGTGCCATCCCCCCCCCAGGGCTAGCGGGGCGATACTCCTACAATGAGCAGTTCTTC.